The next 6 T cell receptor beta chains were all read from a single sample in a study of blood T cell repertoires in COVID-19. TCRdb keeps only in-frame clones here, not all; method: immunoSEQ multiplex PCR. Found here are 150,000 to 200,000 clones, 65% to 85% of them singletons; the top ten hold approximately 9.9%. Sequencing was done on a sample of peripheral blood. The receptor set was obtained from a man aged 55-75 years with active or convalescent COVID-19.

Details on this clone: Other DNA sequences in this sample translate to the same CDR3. CDR3 coding DNA: TGTGCCAGCAAAACGACAGGTACCACTGAAGCTTTCTTT. It is translated as CASKTTGTTEAFF. The V gene is TRBV6-5, the J gene TRBJ1-1, with TRBD1 as a possible D gene (6 bases). V lost 7 bases and J lost 4, with 13 bases in between. The CDR3 is made up of 13 amino acids. Per the germline V gene, CDR1 is MNHEY and CDR2 is SVGAGI.

CDR3 bases: TGTGCCAGCAGCCAGGTACGACTAGCGGGGAGCACAGATACGCAGTATTTT. Translation gives CASSQVRLAGSTDTQYF. This chain joins TRBV3-1 (or the pseudogene TRBV3-2) and TRBJ2-3, with 11 bases aligning to TRBD2. Germline loops: CDR1 LGHDT, CDR2 YNNKEL (reference sequence). The J segment lost 0 bases and the V segment lost 3 bases, leaving 5 bases of the junction unmatched. The CDR3 runs to 17 residues.

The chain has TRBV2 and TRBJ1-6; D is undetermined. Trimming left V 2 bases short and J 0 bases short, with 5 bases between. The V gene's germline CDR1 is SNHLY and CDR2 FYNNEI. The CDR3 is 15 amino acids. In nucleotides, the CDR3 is TGTGCCAGCAGTGAATTGAGCTCCTATAATTCACCCCTCCACTTT. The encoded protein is CASSELSSYNSPLHF.

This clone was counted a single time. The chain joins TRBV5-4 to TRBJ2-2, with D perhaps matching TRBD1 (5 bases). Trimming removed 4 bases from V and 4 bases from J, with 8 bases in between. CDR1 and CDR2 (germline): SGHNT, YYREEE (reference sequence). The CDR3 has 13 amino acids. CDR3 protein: CASSHDSTGELFF. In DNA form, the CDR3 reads TGTGCCAGCAGCCACGACAGCACCGGGGAGCTGTTTTTT.

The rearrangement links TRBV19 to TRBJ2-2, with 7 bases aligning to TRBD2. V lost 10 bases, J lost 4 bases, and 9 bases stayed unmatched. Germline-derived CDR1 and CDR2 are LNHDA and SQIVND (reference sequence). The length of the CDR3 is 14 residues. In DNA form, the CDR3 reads TGTGCCACCCAGGGAGGGGTAAGCACCGGGGAGCTGTTTTTT. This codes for CATQGGVSTGELFF. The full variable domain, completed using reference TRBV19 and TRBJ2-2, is DGGITQSPKYLFRKEGQNVTLSCEQNLNHDAMYWYRQDPGQGLRLIYYSQIVNDFQKGDIAEGYSVSREKKESFPLTVTSAQKNPTAFYLCATQGGVSTGELFFGEGSRLTVL.

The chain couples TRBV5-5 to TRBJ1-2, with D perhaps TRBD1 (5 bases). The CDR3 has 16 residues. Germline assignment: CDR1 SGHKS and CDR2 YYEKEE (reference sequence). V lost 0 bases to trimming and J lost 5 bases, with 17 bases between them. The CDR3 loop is CASSLVPQGNLYGYTF. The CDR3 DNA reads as TGTGCCAGCAGCTTGGTTCCCCAGGGAAACCTTTATGGCTACACCTTC.